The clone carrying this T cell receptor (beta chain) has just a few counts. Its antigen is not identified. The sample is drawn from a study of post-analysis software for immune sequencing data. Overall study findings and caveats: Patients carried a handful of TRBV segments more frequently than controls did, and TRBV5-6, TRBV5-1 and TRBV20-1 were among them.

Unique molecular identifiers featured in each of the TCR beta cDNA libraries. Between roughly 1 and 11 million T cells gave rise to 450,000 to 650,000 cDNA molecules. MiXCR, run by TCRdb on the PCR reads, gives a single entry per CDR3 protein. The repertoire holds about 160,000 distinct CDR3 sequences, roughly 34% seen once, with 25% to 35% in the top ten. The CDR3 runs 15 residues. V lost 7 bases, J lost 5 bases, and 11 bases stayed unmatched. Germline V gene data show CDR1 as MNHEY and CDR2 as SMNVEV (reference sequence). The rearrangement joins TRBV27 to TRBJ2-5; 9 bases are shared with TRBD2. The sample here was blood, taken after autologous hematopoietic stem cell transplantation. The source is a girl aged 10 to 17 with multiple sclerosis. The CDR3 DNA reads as TGTGCCAGCAACCCCTCACCTGGGACTAGCGAGACCCAGTACTTC. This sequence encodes CASNPSPGTSETQYF.